A few counts support the clone carrying this TCR beta chain. Its antigen is currently unknown. The data were obtained in a study of T cells after yellow fever vaccination. Study as a whole: Those fractions that held only low numbers of cells were prepared using the SMART-Seq v4 Ultra Low Input RNA kit. General study points: Researchers noted that a small share of clonotypes showed up in both CD4 and CD8 compartments. Reappearing after the booster were most of the clones from primary vaccination (roughly 95% CD4, 88% CD8). The bulk population could contribute abundant contaminating clonotypes to FACS-sorted repertoires.

TCRdb called the 5' RACE reads again in MiXCR, with one record for every CDR3 protein. The repertoire holds 150,000 to 200,000 distinct CDR3 sequences, more than 9.5% seen once, with 35% to 45% in the top ten. The CDR3 runs 15 residues. Trimming cost V 5 bases and J 6 bases, with 16 bases left between them. CDR1 MNHNY and CDR2 SVGAGI come from the germline V gene (reference sequence). The V gene is TRBV6-6, the J gene TRBJ2-2; D call uncertain. Sequenced material: CD8+ T cells sorted from PBMCs, taken 15 days after the yellow fever booster vaccination. The origin of this receptor is a man between 18 and 29 years old who received the YFV17D yellow fever vaccine. CDR3 in amino acids: CASSTFPSLAGELFF. As DNA, the CDR3 is TGTGCCAGCAGTACTTTCCCTAGTCTAGCCGGGGAGCTGTTTTTT.